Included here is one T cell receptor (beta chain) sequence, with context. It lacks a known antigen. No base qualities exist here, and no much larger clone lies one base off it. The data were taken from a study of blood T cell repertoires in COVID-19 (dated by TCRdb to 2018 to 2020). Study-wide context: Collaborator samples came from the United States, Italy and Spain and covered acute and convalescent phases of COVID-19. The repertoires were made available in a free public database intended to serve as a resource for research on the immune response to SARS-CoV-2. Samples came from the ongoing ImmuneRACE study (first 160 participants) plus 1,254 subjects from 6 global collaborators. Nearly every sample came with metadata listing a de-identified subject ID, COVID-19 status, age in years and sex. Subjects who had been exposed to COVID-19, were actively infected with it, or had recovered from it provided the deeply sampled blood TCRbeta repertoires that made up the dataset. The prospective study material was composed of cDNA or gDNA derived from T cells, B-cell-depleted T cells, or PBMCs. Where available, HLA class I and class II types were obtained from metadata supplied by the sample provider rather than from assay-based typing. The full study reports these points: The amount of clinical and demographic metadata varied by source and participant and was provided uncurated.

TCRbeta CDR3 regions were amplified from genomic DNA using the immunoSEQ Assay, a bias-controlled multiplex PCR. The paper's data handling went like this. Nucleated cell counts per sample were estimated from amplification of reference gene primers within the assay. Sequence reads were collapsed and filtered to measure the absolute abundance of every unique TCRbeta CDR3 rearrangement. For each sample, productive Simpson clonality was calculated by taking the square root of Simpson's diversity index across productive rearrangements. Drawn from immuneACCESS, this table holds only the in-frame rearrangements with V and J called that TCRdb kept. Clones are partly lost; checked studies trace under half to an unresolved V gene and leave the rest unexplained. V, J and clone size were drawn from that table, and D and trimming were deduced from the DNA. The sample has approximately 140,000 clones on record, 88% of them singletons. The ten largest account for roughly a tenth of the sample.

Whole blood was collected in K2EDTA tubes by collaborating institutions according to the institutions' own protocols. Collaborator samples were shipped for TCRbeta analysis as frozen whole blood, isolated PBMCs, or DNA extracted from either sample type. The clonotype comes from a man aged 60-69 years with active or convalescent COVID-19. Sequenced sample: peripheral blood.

CDR3 region: CATSDVGGPYTDTQYF. At the DNA level, the sequence is TGTGCCACCAGTGATGTCGGGGGACCCTACACAGATACGCAGTATTTT. The chain is assembled from TRBV24-1 and TRBJ2-3, and possibly TRBD2, on 6 matching bases. From a lookup of the germline V gene, CDR1 and CDR2 are KGHDR and SFDVKD. The CDR3 spans 16 residues, from the cysteine through the phenylalanine. Only the CDR3 part of the read is kept: 48 bases, read in frame from the first base. V was cut back by 3 bases and J by 2 bases, leaving a gap of 14 bases between them.